A single sample gave rise to the 23 T cell receptor beta chains below, sequenced in a study of graft-versus-host responses after intestinal transplantation. Sequenced by immunoSEQ multiplex PCR; TCRdb stores in-frame clones only, minus some. This sample yields 5,500 to 6,000 clones, of which about 75% are seen a single time; 5.5% to 7% belongs to the top ten. Investigators treated the graft tissue so that it released intraepithelial and lamina propria lymphocytes. This material consisted of ileum tissue, taken approximately 33 weeks after intestinal transplant. These receptors all stem from a human patient who received an intestinal transplant, so some T cells may come from the graft donor.

V usage is TRBV5-5 and J usage is TRBJ2-3; TRBD2 matches at 13 bases. V was pared by 4 bases and J by 6 bases, with 5 bases of the junction left unmatched. The CDR3 contains 15 residues. Germline lookup yields CDR1 SGHKS and CDR2 YYEKEE (reference sequence). This CDR3 is CASSEGLAGTDTQYF. The CDR3 DNA reads TGTGCCAGCAGCGAGGGACTAGCGGGGACGGATACGCAGTATTTT.

The rearrangement links TRBV7-9 to TRBJ2-1, with TRBD1 identical over 11 bases. This CDR3 comprises 13 residues. Germline V CDR1 and CDR2: SEHNR, FQNEAQ (reference sequence). Germline trimming cut 7 bases from V and 15 bases from J; bases unmatched to any gene: 11. DNA of the CDR3: TGTGCCAGCACCATAACGGGACAGGGGGTTCTGTTCTTC. Encoded protein: CASTITGQGVLFF.

With regard to this clone: Other DNA sequences in this specimen translate into the identical CDR3. The genes are TRBV6-1 and TRBJ2-3; possibly TRBD1 for D (6 bases). CDR1 and CDR2 (germline): MNHNS, SASEGT. The ends were cut back, 6 bases at V and 4 bases at J, with 11 bases in the middle. CDR3 length: 13 amino acids. The CDR3 spells CASRGTSADTQYF. DNA for the CDR3: TGTGCCAGCAGGGGGACATCGGCAGATACGCAGTATTTT.

This clone was seen once. The chain carries TRBV28 and TRBJ2-1; D remains unclear. V lost 3 bases and J lost 3, with 3 bases in between. The CDR3 extends over 12 amino acids. Germline-derived CDR1 and CDR2 are MDHEN and SYDVKM. The DNA for the CDR3 is TGTGCCAGCAGTTTGGGCTACAATGAGCAGTTCTTC. As protein: CASSLGYNEQFF.

The gene calls are TRBV5-1 and TRBJ2-5; TRBD2 might be the D (7 bases). The germline gives CDR1 SGHRS, CDR2 YFSETQ. CDR3 length: 16 residues. V lost 1 base to trimming and J lost 0 bases, with 13 bases between them. As DNA, the CDR3 is TGCGCCAGCAGCTTGTGGGCGGGGGCCAACCAAGAGACCCAGTACTTC. Protein product: CASSLWAGANQETQYF. The full variable domain, rest sourced from reference TRBV5-1 and TRBJ2-5, is KAGVTQTPRYLIKTRGQQVTLSCSPISGHRSVSWYQQTPGQGLQFLFEYFSETQRNKGNFPGRFSGRQFSNSRSEMNVSTLELGDSALYLCASSLWAGANQETQYFGPGTRLLVL.

This sequence joins TRBV11-2 and TRBJ2-7; 10 bases fit TRBD1. V lost 5 bases to trimming and J lost 6 bases; unmatched junction nucleotides: 7. Germline CDR1 SGHAT, CDR2 FQNNGV. The CDR3 totals 14 residues. In DNA form, the CDR3 reads TGTGCCAGCAGCCCGCGGACAGGGGGGGGCGAGCAGTACTTC. Translating gives CASSPRTGGGEQYF.

The gene calls are TRBV9 and TRBJ2-2; possible D gene TRBD1, 5 bases. V was trimmed by 3 bases and J by 8 bases, leaving 11 bases between them. The CDR3 consists of 13 residues. Germline assignment: CDR1 SGDLS and CDR2 YYNGEE. As DNA, the CDR3 is TGTGCCAGCAGCGGGGGCCTGATTGGGGAGCTGTTTTTT. Translation gives CASSGGLIGELFF.

The chain uses TRBV6-1 and TRBJ1-5, with 9 bases that match TRBD1. CDR1 is MNHNS and CDR2 is SASEGT in the germline V gene. After removal of 5 bases from V and 4 bases from J, the junction contained 6 bases not matched to a gene. The CDR3 has 15 residues. CDR3 sequence (DNA): TGTGCCAGCAGTCTGGACAGGGGTCATAATCAGCCCCAGCATTTT. It codes for CASSLDRGHNQPQHF.

The V and J genes are TRBV6-6 and TRBJ1-2, with a possible D match to TRBD1 (6 bases). This CDR3 spans 15 amino acids. V was pared by 0 bases and J by 7 bases, with 15 bases between. Per the germline V gene, CDR1 is MNHNY and CDR2 is SVGAGI (reference sequence). The CDR3, as DNA: TGTGCCAGCAGTTACTCGAATCGGGGGCGTATTGGCTACACCTTC. Residues: CASSYSNRGRIGYTF.

The rearrangement uses TRBV7-4 and TRBJ1-5; TRBD1 might be the D (5 bases). Trimming cost V 4 bases and J 0 bases, with 10 bases left between them. CDR3 size: 15 residues. Germline loops: CDR1 SGHVT, CDR2 SQSDAQ. CDR3 DNA: TGTGCCAGCAGCTACCTAGACAGTAGCAATCAGCCCCAGCATTTT. Protein product: CASSYLDSSNQPQHF.

This sequence joins TRBV6-5 and TRBJ2-3, with D possibly TRBD2 on 5 matching bases. The CDR3 totals 15 residues. Per the germline V gene, CDR1 is MNHEY and CDR2 is SVGAGI. The V end was cut by 2 bases, the J end by 1 base, with 10 bases between. CDR3 region: CASSYRTGGTDTQYF. In nucleotides, the CDR3 is TGTGCCAGCAGTTACCGGACTGGGGGCACAGATACGCAGTATTTT.

This clone was counted a single time. V is TRBV7-6 and J is TRBJ2-3; either TRBD1 or TRBD2 may fit D (5 bases each). Trimming shortened V by 4 bases and J by 6 bases, and 17 bases separated the two germline ends. The CDR3 consists of 15 residues. Germline V gives CDR1 SGHVS, CDR2 FNYEAQ. CDR3 sequence: CASSSSPGPPDTQYF. The CDR3 nucleotides read TGTGCCAGCAGCTCGTCCCCGGGACCCCCGGATACGCAGTATTTT.

The chain recombines TRBV28 with TRBJ2-4, with D tentatively TRBD1 (6 bases). CDR1 and CDR2 from the germline V gene are MDHEN and SYDVKM. The CDR3 extends over 17 amino acids. The germline V and J ends were trimmed by 5 bases and 2 bases, with 19 bases remaining between them. DNA of the CDR3: TGTGCCAGCAGTCCCCTGACAGGAAAAGAAACCAAAAACATTCAGTACTTC. As protein: CASSPLTGKETKNIQYF.

The chain links TRBV5-1 to TRBJ1-1, with 8 bases aligning to TRBD1. The ends lost 4 bases at V and 3 bases at J; junction bases unmatched: 11. This CDR3 has 16 amino acids. CDR1 is SGHRS, CDR2 YFSETQ, per germline. The CDR3 loop is CASSRNGQGHDTEAFF. The CDR3 coding sequence is TGCGCCAGCAGCCGTAATGGACAGGGCCATGACACTGAAGCTTTCTTT.

This sequence joins TRBV4-3 and TRBJ1-6, with a tentative D call TRBD1 (5 bases). Germline CDR1 reads LGHNA; CDR2 reads YSLEER. The CDR3 is 15 residues long. The V end lost 6 bases, the J end lost 6 bases, and 15 bases lay between the germline ends. CDR3 nucleotides: TGCGCCAGCAGGTACGGTGATCAGGGTAATTCACCCCTCCACTTT. This encodes CASRYGDQGNSPLHF.

This chain links TRBV4-2 with TRBJ2-7; D is possibly TRBD2 (6 bases). There are 15 residues in the CDR3. Germline V CDR1 and CDR2: LGHNA, YNFKEQ. V lost 5 bases to trimming and J lost 0 bases, with 14 bases between them. CDR3 DNA: TGTGCCAGCAGCTCGGTAGGGAGGAGCTCCTACGAGCAGTACTTC. It is translated as CASSSVGRSSYEQYF.

This chain uses TRBV6-6 with TRBJ1-5, with D possibly matching TRBD1 (5 bases). The V end was cut by 2 bases, the J end by 4 bases, with 9 bases between. The germline V gene encodes CDR1 MNHNY and CDR2 SVGAGI (reference sequence). The CDR3 runs 14 residues. The CDR3 coding sequence is TGTGCCAGCAGTTACCGACAGTCGAATCAGCCCCAGCATTTT. Protein sequence: CASSYRQSNQPQHF.

The chain employs TRBV25-1 and TRBJ1-3; D possibly corresponds to TRBD1 (5 bases). V gave up 3 bases and J gave up 3 bases, with 12 bases separating them. CDR1 and CDR2 (germline): MGHDK, SYGVNS. The CDR3 runs to 15 residues. As DNA, the CDR3 is TGTGCCAGCAGTGATTCGGTAGGGGTTGGAAACACCATATATTTT. It encodes CASSDSVGVGNTIYF.

The chain combines TRBV30 with TRBJ1-1, with D maybe TRBD1 (5 bases). CDR3 size: 13 residues. Per the germline V gene, CDR1 is GTSNPN and CDR2 is SVGIG (reference sequence). V lost 8 bases and J lost 6, with 19 bases in between. The CDR3 protein is CAGSKGVGAEAFF. The CDR3 DNA reads TGTGCCGGGTCTAAGGGTGTAGGGGCTGAAGCTTTCTTT.

The CDR3 bases are TGTGCCAGTAGCAGGACGACCGGGACTACCTACAATGAGCAGTTCTTC. Amino acid sequence: CASSRTTGTTYNEQFF. The V gene is TRBV19, the J gene TRBJ2-1; 7 bases are a match to TRBD2. CDR1 LNHDA and CDR2 SQIVND come from the germline V gene (reference sequence). V lost 6 bases to trimming and J lost 2 bases; unmatched junction nucleotides: 10. The CDR3 consists of 16 residues.

The chain recombines TRBV27 with TRBJ1-5, with D hard to call. The V and J ends lost 6 bases and 4 bases respectively, with 10 bases between them. This CDR3 has 13 amino acids. CDR1 is MNHEY and CDR2 is SMNVEV in the germline V gene (reference sequence). CDR3 DNA: TGTGCCAGCAGACTGACAAAAAATCAGCCCCAGCATTTT. Protein: CASRLTKNQPQHF.

The chain employs TRBV6-5 and TRBJ2-7, with 7 positions matching TRBD1. The CDR3 length is 13 residues. Germline-derived CDR1 and CDR2 are MNHEY and SVGAGI. V was clipped by 5 bases and J by 3 bases; unmatched bases: 4. Here the CDR3 reads CASSGGQFYEQYF. DNA for the CDR3: TGTGCCAGCAGTGGGGGACAGTTCTACGAGCAGTACTTC.

V is TRBV19 and J is TRBJ2-7, with 7 bases that match TRBD1. With V trimmed by 5 bases and J by 0 bases, 4 bases remained unmatched. Looked up from germline, CDR1 is LNHDA and CDR2 is SQIVND (reference sequence). The CDR3 loop spans 14 amino acids. CDR3 DNA: TGTGCCAGTAGTTGGGGACAGAGCTCCTACGAGCAGTACTTC. As protein: CASSWGQSSYEQYF.